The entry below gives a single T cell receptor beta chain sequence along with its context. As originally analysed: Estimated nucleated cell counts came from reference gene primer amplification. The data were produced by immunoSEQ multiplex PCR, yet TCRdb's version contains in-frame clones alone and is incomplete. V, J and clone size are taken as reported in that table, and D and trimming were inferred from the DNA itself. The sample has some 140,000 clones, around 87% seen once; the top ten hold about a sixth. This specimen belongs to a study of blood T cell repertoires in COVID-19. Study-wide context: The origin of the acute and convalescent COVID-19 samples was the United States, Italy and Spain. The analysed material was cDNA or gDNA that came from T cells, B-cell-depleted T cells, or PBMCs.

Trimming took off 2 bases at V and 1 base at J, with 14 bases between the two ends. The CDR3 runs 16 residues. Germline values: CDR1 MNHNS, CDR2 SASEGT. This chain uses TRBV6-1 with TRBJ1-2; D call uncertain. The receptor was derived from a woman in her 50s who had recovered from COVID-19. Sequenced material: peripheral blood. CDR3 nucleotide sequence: TGTGCCAGCAGTGAACTATATGGGGAGCTTAACTATGGCTACACCTTC. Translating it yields CASSELYGELNYGYTF.